The next 24 T cell receptor beta chains were all read from a single sample in a study of blood T cell repertoires in COVID-19. Generated by immunoSEQ multiplex PCR, the TCRdb table keeps only in-frame clones and is missing some. The table lists approximately 250,000 clones, approximately 89% of them singletons. The specimen sequenced was PBMCs or T cells enriched from blood (not recorded which). Receptor source: a woman aged 40 to 50 who had been exposed to COVID-19.

The chain links TRBV12-3 or TRBV12-4 to TRBJ2-1, with D possibly matching TRBD2 (5 bases). The V end was cut by 0 bases, the J end by 10 bases, with 10 bases between. The CDR3 runs to 13 residues. CDR3 DNA: TGTGCCAGCAGTTTAGCGCTCGGGGTGGAGCAGTTCTTC. Protein sequence: CASSLALGVEQFF.

The chain employs TRBV2 and TRBJ2-3; 9 nucleotides align to TRBD2. Germline-derived CDR1 and CDR2 are SNHLY and FYNNEI. The V gene end was trimmed by 10 bases and the J gene end by 3 bases; junction bases not matched to a gene: 8. The CDR3 is made up of 14 amino acids. The CDR3 nucleotides are TGTGCCACAACCCAGCGGGGGGCGACAGATACGCAGTATTTT. Encoded protein: CATTQRGATDTQYF. Supplemented by reference TRBV2 and TRBJ2-3, the full variable domain reads EPEVTQTPSHQVTQMGQEVILRCVPISNHLYFYWYRQILGQKVEFLVSFYNNEISEKSEIFDDQFSVERPDGSNFTLKIRSTKLEDSAMYFCATTQRGATDTQYFGPGTRLTVL.

This rearrangement joins TRBV9 to TRBJ2-3, with D possibly TRBD1 on 6 matching bases. The CDR3 contains 15 residues. Germline lookup yields CDR1 SGDLS and CDR2 YYNGEE. Trimming cost V 4 bases and J 2 bases, with 14 bases left between them. The CDR3 loop reads CASSPSGAVTDTQYF. CDR3 nucleotide sequence: TGTGCCAGCAGCCCATCAGGGGCTGTCACAGATACGCAGTATTTT.

This chain uses TRBV25-1 with TRBJ1-2; 7 nucleotides align to TRBD1. CDR3 length: 13 amino acids. V shed 3 bases, J shed 8 bases, and the junction held 6 bases outside the gene matches. CDR1 MGHDK and CDR2 SYGVNS come from the germline V gene. The CDR3 nucleotides are TGTGCCAGCAGTGACTGGACAGGCCGGGGCTACACCTTC. It translates to CASSDWTGRGYTF.

The chain joins TRBV6-5 to TRBJ1-2; D is possibly TRBD1 (5 bases). This CDR3 contains 13 residues. V lost 5 bases to trimming and J lost 7 bases, with 14 bases between them. CDR1 MNHEY and CDR2 SVGAGI come from the germline V gene. CDR3 bases: TGTGCCAGCAGTACCAGGGAGGAAGGTGGCTACACCTTC. It is translated as CASSTREEGGYTF.

The chain couples TRBV5-4 to TRBJ1-1, with 7 bases that match TRBD1. V shed 4 bases, J shed 1 base, and the junction held 13 bases outside the gene matches. The CDR3 totals 17 residues. The germline V gene encodes CDR1 SGHNT and CDR2 YYREEE (reference sequence). CDR3 DNA: TGTGCCAGCAGCCCTCGCCGACCGACAGGGTCGAACACTGAAGCTTTCTTT. Residues: CASSPRRPTGSNTEAFF. The full variable domain, its missing parts supplied by reference TRBV5-4 and TRBJ1-1, is ETGVTQSPTHLIKTRGQQVTLRCSSQSGHNTVSWYQQALGQGPQFIFQYYREEENGRGNFPPRFSGLQFPNYSSELNVNALELDDSALYLCASSPRRPTGSNTEAFFGQGTRLTVV.

CDR3 loop: CASGLEQGLLRSNQPQHF. CDR3 coding DNA: TGTGCTAGTGGGCTTGAACAGGGGCTCCTGCGGAGCAATCAGCCCCAGCATTTT. This chain connects TRBV12-5 to TRBJ1-5; 7 bases are a match to TRBD1. The CDR3 is 18 residues long. Unmatched junction bases numbered 15, after V lost 6 bases and J lost 1 base. The germline V gene has CDR1 LGHNT and CDR2 FRNRAP.

The chain carries TRBV11-2 and TRBJ2-2; unclear D gene. The length of the CDR3 is 13 residues. V lost 4 bases and J 5 bases, leaving 8 bases between the germline ends. Germline CDR1 is SGHAT and CDR2 is FQNNGV. This chain's CDR3 is CASSYIKTGELFF. The CDR3 nucleotides are TGTGCCAGCAGCTATATTAAAACCGGGGAGCTGTTTTTT. The whole variable domain, remainder taken from reference TRBV11-2 and TRBJ2-2, is EAGVAQSPRYKIIEKRQSVAFWCNPISGHATLYWYQQILGQGPKLLIQFQNNGVVDDSQLPKDRFSAERLKGVDSTLKIQPAKLEDSAVYLCASSYIKTGELFFGEGSRLTVL.

This clone turned up a few times. The chain combines TRBV25-1 with TRBJ2-5; weak D call: TRBD1 (6 bases). CDR1 and CDR2 from the germline V gene are MGHDK and SYGVNS. Trimming cost V 6 bases and J 1 base, with 21 bases left between them. This CDR3 comprises 17 residues. CDR3 nucleotide sequence: TGTGCCAGCAGAGCCAACGCTAACGGGACACGCCAAGAGACCCAGTACTTC. This sequence encodes CASRANANGTRQETQYF.

The V call is TRBV5-1, the J call TRBJ2-7; 10 bases agree with TRBD2. From germline, CDR1 is SGHRS and CDR2 YFSETQ. The CDR3 has 14 amino acids. Trimming removed 3 bases from V and 1 base from J; junction bases left unmatched: 1. The CDR3 nucleotides are TGCGCCAGCAGCTATAGCGGGGGGTCCTACGAGCAGTACTTC. Translation gives CASSYSGGSYEQYF.

The rearrangement links TRBV29-1 to TRBJ2-1; 7 bases map to TRBD1. Germline loops: CDR1 SQVTM, CDR2 ANQGSEA. The ends lost 5 bases at V and 4 bases at J; junction bases unmatched: 14. This CDR3 comprises 16 residues. The chain's CDR3 is CSVTGPYRGFYNEQFF. The CDR3 DNA is TGCAGCGTTACCGGCCCTTACAGGGGCTTTTACAATGAGCAGTTCTTC.

V is TRBV18 and J is TRBJ2-3; 7 nucleotides align to TRBD2. Germline V CDR1 and CDR2: KGHSH, LQKENI. The CDR3 extends over 16 amino acids. Trimming at V came to 1 base and at J to 3 bases, leaving 7 bases not matched to a gene. CDR3 amino acids: CASSPLGPGGTDTQYF. DNA for the CDR3: TGTGCCAGCTCACCACTCGGGCCGGGGGGTACAGATACGCAGTATTTT.

The J gene is TRBJ2-2, the V gene TRBV30, with TRBD1 identical over 8 bases. Germline V gene sequence: CDR1 GTSNPN, CDR2 SVGIG (reference sequence). The CDR3 contains 15 residues. V lost 2 bases and J lost 5; bases outside the gene matches: 7. The CDR3 DNA reads as TGTGCCTGGAGTCTAGGACAGGGATTGACCGGGGAGCTGTTTTTT. It specifies CAWSLGQGLTGELFF.

This chain joins TRBV12-3 or TRBV12-4 and TRBJ2-3, with TRBD2 as a possible D gene (5 bases). V was clipped by 0 bases and J by 6 bases, with 7 bases between them. This CDR3 contains 13 residues. This CDR3 is CASSLAPGDTQYF. In nucleotides, the CDR3 is TGTGCCAGCAGTTTAGCGCCGGGGGATACGCAGTATTTT.

This clone occurred many times. The chain is built from TRBV27 and TRBJ2-7, with D perhaps TRBD2 (6 bases). The CDR3 length is 15 residues. V lost 5 bases and J 6 bases, leaving 20 bases between the germline ends. Germline CDR1 MNHEY, CDR2 SMNVEV (reference sequence). The CDR3 is CASSAGTGLSIEQYF. The CDR3 coding sequence is TGTGCCAGCAGTGCAGGGACTGGCTTATCGATCGAGCAGTACTTC.

The chain has TRBV6-5 and TRBJ1-2; 9 nucleotides align to TRBD1. The CDR3 extends over 13 amino acids. Germline CDR1 and CDR2: MNHEY and SVGAGI. Trimming removed 6 bases from V and 8 bases from J; junction bases left unmatched: 7. The chain's CDR3 is CASRAGQGDGYTF. CDR3 sequence (DNA): TGTGCCAGCAGGGCGGGACAGGGAGACGGCTACACCTTC.

The rearrangement links TRBV19 to TRBJ1-3, with 7 bases identical to TRBD1. Germline assignment: CDR1 LNHDA and CDR2 SQIVND (reference sequence). With V trimmed by 3 bases and J by 0 bases, 2 bases remained unmatched. The CDR3 totals 15 residues. The CDR3 DNA follows: TGTGCCAGTAGTATGGGACAGCCCTCTGGAAACACCATATATTTT. Protein sequence: CASSMGQPSGNTIYF.

A single count supports this clone. The CDR3 loop is CASSNDRATNEKLFF. As DNA, the CDR3 is TGTGCCAGCAGCAACGACAGGGCAACTAATGAAAAACTGTTTTTT. V is TRBV5-4 and J is TRBJ1-4, with 7 bases that match TRBD1. The CDR3 runs 15 residues. The trim removed 4 bases at V and 0 bases at J, leaving 3 bases unmatched. Germline V CDR1 and CDR2: SGHNT, YYREEE (reference sequence).

The chain recombines TRBV4-3 with TRBJ1-3; unclear D gene. The CDR3 covers 15 residues. V lost 0 bases to trimming and J lost 0 bases, with 6 bases between them. Germline V lookup: CDR1 LGHNA, CDR2 YSLEER. DNA of the CDR3: TGCGCCAGCAGCCAAGACACGAGCTCTGGAAACACCATATATTTT. Its translation is CASSQDTSSGNTIYF.

This clone was detected once. The gene calls are TRBV3-1 (or the pseudogene TRBV3-2) and TRBJ1-2; the match to TRBD1 covers 8 bases. This CDR3 comprises 16 residues. V lost 2 bases and J lost 3; bases outside the gene matches: 8. Germline values: CDR1 LGHDT, CDR2 YNNKEL (reference sequence). CDR3 in amino acids: CASSQPISTGDYGYTF. Here the CDR3 DNA reads TGTGCCAGCAGCCAACCAATCTCGACAGGGGACTATGGCTACACCTTC.

Of note for this clone: The junction does not match germline at one end; this may be a read error. The chain combines TRBV5-1 with TRBJ2-1, with 9 bases identical to TRBD2. The CDR3 covers 16 residues. Germline V gene lookup returns CDR1 SGHRS and CDR2 YFSETQ. The CDR3 protein is CASTASGNSALDEQFF. CDR3 bases: TGTGCCAGCACCGCTAGCGGGAATTCGGCTCTCGATGAGCAGTTCTTC.

This chain links TRBV27 with TRBJ1-5, with TRBD1 matching 12 bases. The CDR3 has 16 residues. CDR1 and CDR2 (germline): MNHEY, SMNVEV (reference sequence). V lost 5 bases to trimming and J lost 2 bases; unmatched junction nucleotides: 4. The CDR3 DNA sequence: TGTGCCAGCAGTCGGGACAGGGGGCCAGGCAATCAGCCCCAGCATTTT. This encodes CASSRDRGPGNQPQHF.

The chain links TRBV27 to TRBJ1-6; D gene ambiguous. Germline V gene lookup returns CDR1 MNHEY and CDR2 SMNVEV (reference sequence). This CDR3 has 14 amino acids. The V gene lost 5 bases and the J gene lost 0 bases, with 5 bases spanning the gap. The CDR3 DNA reads as TGTGCCAGCAGTCCCAGCTCCTATAATTCACCCCTCCACTTT. Its protein product is CASSPSSYNSPLHF.

The CDR3 DNA sequence: TGTGCCAGCAGCGTAGGGGGCGAAGACGAGCAGTACTTC. It yields the protein CASSVGGEDEQYF. This sequence joins TRBV9 and TRBJ2-7; D perhaps matches TRBD1 (5 bases). The V and J ends lost 0 bases and 5 bases respectively, with 9 bases between them. Germline loops: CDR1 SGDLS, CDR2 YYNGEE. The length of the CDR3 is 13 residues.